Listed below are T cell receptor beta chains from one sample, sequenced in a study of T cell responses to AZD1222 COVID-19 vaccine. Using immunoSEQ multiplex PCR, the repertoire was profiled, and TCRdb retains in-frame clones only, with some absent. The sample records under 150,000 clones, over 90% being singletons. The material was peripheral blood, obtained on day 0 of AZD1222 vaccination. The source is an adult in good health. Both conserved end residues are part of each CDR3. The D gene is left open where the match is weak. Rows give clone size only sometimes, using once, few, many, or a class for an expanded clone.

CDR3 DNA,CDR3 protein,J gene,D gene,V gene,clone size
TGTGCCAGCAGTCCGGGCATCCCCGAAGCTTTCTTT,CASSPGIPEAFF,TRBJ1-1,.,TRBV12-3/TRBV12-4,.
TGTGCCACCAGTGACCGGAGGGCCTCAGATACGCAGTATTTT,CATSDRRASDTQYF,TRBJ2-3,.,TRBV24-1,.
TGCGCCAGCAGTCGGCGGGGATCGGGGGGGACTTTCTTT,CASSRRGSGGTFF,TRBJ1-1,.,TRBV5-1,.
TGTGCCAGCAGCCGAGAAGGGACTACCGCGTACAATGAGCAGTTCTTC,CASSREGTTAYNEQFF,TRBJ2-1,TRBD2,TRBV14,.
TGTGCCAGCAGCTACGGACAGGGGGGATACTATGGCTACACCTTC,CASSYGQGGYYGYTF,TRBJ1-2,TRBD1,TRBV7-2,.
TGTGCCAGCACCAATAGGATTAACTATGGCTACACCTTC,CASTNRINYGYTF,TRBJ1-2,.,TRBV12-3/TRBV12-4,.
TGTGCCAGCAGTGAAATCGGGACAGCAGAGTACGAGCAGTACTTC,CASSEIGTAEYEQYF,TRBJ2-7,TRBD1,TRBV6-1,few
TGTGCCAGCAGCCGGGGTCTGAACACTGAAGCTTTCTTT,CASSRGLNTEAFF,TRBJ1-1,.,TRBV11-3,.
TGTGCCAGCAGAGATGTACTACAGGGGGCGTACGTTTTCGAGACCCAGTACTTC,CASRDVLQGAYVFETQYF,TRBJ2-5,TRBD1,TRBV9,once
TGTGCCAGCTCACCACTCGGGCAGGGAGGCACTGAAGCTTTCTTT,CASSPLGQGGTEAFF,TRBJ1-1,.,TRBV18,.
TGTGCTAGTGGTTTGTCCCCCGGACGGTCCTCCTATAATTCACCCCTCCACTTT,CASGLSPGRSSYNSPLHF,TRBJ1-6,.,TRBV12-5,.
TGTGCCAGCAGCCCAGGACAGCCTGAAGCTTTCTTT,CASSPGQPEAFF,TRBJ1-1,.,TRBV9,.
TGTGCCAGCAGCCCGGACGGAGGTGAAAAACTGTTTTTT,CASSPDGGEKLFF,TRBJ1-4,.,TRBV6-5,.
TGTGCCAGTAACCCTAGCGGGGTCCTCACAGATACGCAGTATTTT,CASNPSGVLTDTQYF,TRBJ2-3,TRBD2,TRBV19,.
TGTGCCAACCTAGAGCTTACCTCGACTGTATTAGTGGGGATTACTGGAAACACCATATATTTT,CANLELTSTVLVGITGNTIYF,TRBJ1-3,.,TRBV19,once
TGTGCCAGCAGTGAAGCGCCGGGACAGGCGCCTAGGACTGGAAACACCATATATTTT,CASSEAPGQAPRTGNTIYF,TRBJ1-3,TRBD1,TRBV6-1,few
TGCGCCAGCAGCCAAGATCCTCAACAGGCCATGCGGGGCTACACCTTC,CASSQDPQQAMRGYTF,TRBJ1-2,.,TRBV4-1,.
TGTGCCAGCAGCGTAGGGGGGGGCGGCACAGATACGCAGTATTTT,CASSVGGGGTDTQYF,TRBJ2-3,.,TRBV9,.
TGTGCCAACAGGAGGACAGGGGCTACCTACGAGCAGTACTTC,CANRRTGATYEQYF,TRBJ2-7,TRBD1,TRBV27,once
TGTGCCAGCAGCAAAGGGGGGGCCTCCTACGAGCAGTACTTC,CASSKGGASYEQYF,TRBJ2-7,.,TRBV21-1,.
TGTGCTAGTGGTTTCGCCGACAGGCCCCTCCAGGTTGAGCAGTTCTTC,CASGFADRPLQVEQFF,TRBJ2-1,.,TRBV12-5,.
TGTGCCAGCACCCTAGGGGTGGCGAACACTGAAGCTTTCTTT,CASTLGVANTEAFF,TRBJ1-1,.,TRBV2,.
TGTGCCAGCAGCTTAGGGACTAGCACTGAGCAGTTCTTC,CASSLGTSTEQFF,TRBJ2-1,TRBD2,TRBV7-9,.
TGTGCCACCCGCTCGAGCTTCCCTCCAGGGGAGACCCAGTACTTC,CATRSSFPPGETQYF,TRBJ2-5,.,TRBV19,.
TGTGCCAGCAGCAAAGGTGTCCGGCAGCAGGGGACCCAGTACTTC,CASSKGVRQQGTQYF,TRBJ2-5,.,TRBV21-1,.
TGTGCCAGCAAGCCACAGGGGAACACCGGGGAGCTGTTTTTT,CASKPQGNTGELFF,TRBJ2-2,.,TRBV6-4,.
TGTGCCAGCAGTCCCGGCGGGATCTACCATAGCAATCAGCCCCAGCATTTT,CASSPGGIYHSNQPQHF,TRBJ1-5,.,TRBV6-6,.
TGTGCCAGTAGTATGCGACAGGGGGTAGTTGTTGGCACTGAAGCTTTCTTT,CASSMRQGVVVGTEAFF,TRBJ1-1,TRBD1,TRBV19,.
TGTGCCAGCCCCCCGCGGCTAGCGGGTCAGAATAGCACAGATACGCAGTATTTT,CASPPRLAGQNSTDTQYF,TRBJ2-3,TRBD2,TRBV27,.
TGTGCCAGCAGACCACTAGCGGGGGTGTACGAGCAGTACTTC,CASRPLAGVYEQYF,TRBJ2-7,TRBD2,TRBV6-6,.
TGTGCCAGCAGTGTTTCTAAAGGGGAGTCTTACGGTGGCTACACCTTC,CASSVSKGESYGGYTF,TRBJ1-2,.,TRBV2,.
TGTGCCAGCAGCTTGCAGGGCCAGGAGTATTTT,CASSLQGQEYF,TRBJ2-3,.,TRBV13,once
TGTGCCAGCAGTCCCGGACTAGCGGGGGTTTCGAGTGAGACCCAGTACTTC,CASSPGLAGVSSETQYF,TRBJ2-5,TRBD2,TRBV6-6,.
TGCGCCAGCAGCCAAGATGCAGGGGTGAACACTGAAGCTTTCTTT,CASSQDAGVNTEAFF,TRBJ1-1,.,TRBV4-1,.
TGTGCCAGTATTGAGGGGTTGAACACTGAAGCTTTCTTT,CASIEGLNTEAFF,TRBJ1-1,.,TRBV19,.
TGTGCCATCAGTGACCCGTCGGCTGCGGCTGGCGAAAAACTGTTTTTT,CAISDPSAAAGEKLFF,TRBJ1-4,.,TRBV10-3,.
TGCAGCGTAGGACAGGTAAACAATGAGCAGTTCTTC,CSVGQVNNEQFF,TRBJ2-1,TRBD1,TRBV29-1,.
TGTGCCAGCAGTGCGGGACAGGGAATCACTGGGGCCAACGTCCTGACTTTC,CASSAGQGITGANVLTF,TRBJ2-6,TRBD1,TRBV6-1,.
TGTGCCAGCAGTTACAAGCGGGGGGGCAACGAGCAGTACTTC,CASSYKRGGNEQYF,TRBJ2-7,TRBD2,TRBV6-6,.
TGTGCCAGCAGTAAACTACAGGAGCCCTACGAGCAGTACTTC,CASSKLQEPYEQYF,TRBJ2-7,.,TRBV6-5,.
TGCGCCAGCAGTGGGGTGATTAACACAGATACGCAGTATTTT,CASSGVINTDTQYF,TRBJ2-3,.,TRBV10-2,once
TGTGCCAGCAGTTTTGAAAACACTGAAGCTTTCTTT,CASSFENTEAFF,TRBJ1-1,.,TRBV12-3/TRBV12-4,.
TGTGCCAGCAGCGTTAGGGGTCGAAGCTCACCCCTCCACTTT,CASSVRGRSSPLHF,TRBJ1-6,.,TRBV6-2/TRBV6-3,.
TGTGCCAGCAGCCCAGGACTAGCGGGGGTCGAGACCCAGTACTTC,CASSPGLAGVETQYF,TRBJ2-5,TRBD2,TRBV11-3,.
TGTGCCAGCAGCTTAGGGCAGCTCCACTATGGCTACACCTTC,CASSLGQLHYGYTF,TRBJ1-2,.,TRBV7-6,.
TGTGCCAGCAGCTTAGAGGCGACTACTACGCAGTATTTT,CASSLEATTTQYF,TRBJ2-3,.,TRBV13,.
TGCGCCAGCAGCTCCCCCCAGGCGGGGTATTTGGAGCAGTTCTTC,CASSSPQAGYLEQFF,TRBJ2-1,.,TRBV5-1,.
TGTGCCAGCAGCTTAGGTCGTACAGATACGCAGTATTTT,CASSLGRTDTQYF,TRBJ2-3,.,TRBV11-3,.
TGTGCCAGCAGCCCTGACCCCATGGAGACCCAGTACTTC,CASSPDPMETQYF,TRBJ2-5,.,TRBV5-4,.
TGCGCCAGCAGCCAAGACCCGACAGGGGATGGTTACACCTTC,CASSQDPTGDGYTF,TRBJ1-2,TRBD1,TRBV4-1,.